Listed below are T cell receptor beta chains from one sample, sequenced in a study of blood T cell repertoires in COVID-19. Here immunoSEQ multiplex PCR was the method, and the copy in TCRdb shows in-frame clones only, minus some. The table has around 250,000 clones, approximately 80% seen once. The specimen sequenced was peripheral blood. All receptors come from a human donor in a cohort sampled during active COVID-19. CDR3s leave out the opening cysteine and the closing phenylalanine or tryptophan.

cdr3_aa | j_call | v_call
ASSRSGTSVRYEQY | TRBJ2-7 | TRBV3-1/TRBV3-2
ASNPGQGMLYTQY | TRBJ2-3 | TRBV19
ASSAGGWSTDTQY | TRBJ2-3 | TRBV11-2
ASSKGLAGSYEQY | TRBJ2-7 | TRBV7-7
ASRKTAVNTEAF | TRBJ1-1 | TRBV5-6
ASSYRETQY | TRBJ2-5 | TRBV6-5
ASSFTGQGSDEQF | TRBJ2-1 | TRBV11-2
ASSLDGGAPLDTQY | TRBJ2-3 | TRBV5-4
ASSFGDRVNEKLF | TRBJ1-4 | TRBV5-1
ASSYTSNTEAF | TRBJ1-1 | TRBV6-5
SASKGWGNGYT | TRBJ1-2 | TRBV20-1
ASSLPGVNTEAF | TRBJ1-1 | TRBV5-1
ATSRENGLGYEQY | TRBJ2-7 | TRBV15
ATLLMNFRDTKETQY | TRBJ2-5 | TRBV15
ASSKQGFMNTEAF | TRBJ1-1 | TRBV7-6
ASSYSTVANIQY | TRBJ2-4 | TRBV6-5
ASSQVSSGTYEQY | TRBJ2-7 | TRBV3-1/TRBV3-2
ASSQAIGLPAEQY | TRBJ2-7 | TRBV4-1
ASNAGGGSSYEQY | TRBJ2-7 | TRBV23-1
ASSREVPGIERYT | TRBJ1-2 | TRBV3-1/TRBV3-2
ASGSGLAYEQY | TRBJ2-7 | TRBV19
ATSLGQYTEAF | TRBJ1-1 | TRBV15
ASSRGNTEAF | TRBJ1-1 | TRBV18
ASSLFSGSGETQY | TRBJ2-5 | TRBV7-7
ASSFSDGGNQPQH | TRBJ1-5 | TRBV5-6
ASSPRGLRTEQY | TRBJ2-7 | TRBV18
ASKVSLTSGRQGEQF | TRBJ2-1 | TRBV5-1
ASSLRRDYSYNEQF | TRBJ2-1 | TRBV5-6
ASSTTALEAF | TRBJ1-1 | TRBV18
ASSAPTSGPPNEQF | TRBJ2-1 | TRBV18
ASSSTGADTQY | TRBJ2-3 | TRBV9
ASTRDRGGYGYT | TRBJ1-2 | TRBV10-2
ASLGVDRGYGYT | TRBJ1-2 | TRBV6-6
ASSQDTIPKDATEGYT | TRBJ1-2 | TRBV4-1
ASSYHGPLH | TRBJ1-6 | TRBV6-2/TRBV6-3
ASRETGEGNQPQH | TRBJ1-5 | TRBV19
ASSHLAGSYEQY | TRBJ2-7 | TRBV4-1
ASSPPGVTDTQY | TRBJ2-3 | TRBV5-8
ATSRETGWNEKLF | TRBJ1-4 | TRBV15
ASSSTSGGALPDSDTQY | TRBJ2-3 | TRBV28